The 26 T cell receptor beta chains below come from one sample, sequenced in a study of blood T cells in healthy people across ages. A second PCR, run for 7 to 11 cycles, used a sample-barcoded 5' primer plus a J-beta primer mix. Via MiXCR, TCRdb re-called the 5' RACE reads, giving one row per CDR3 protein. The repertoire consists of about 940,000 distinct CDR3 sequences, with 48% occurring once and the leading ten covering 13%. Source material: blood. These receptor sequences come from a man between 25 and 39 years old in good health.

In this sample, this clonotype turned up many times. The rearrangement links TRBV12-3 or TRBV12-4 to TRBJ2-7; no definite D call. This CDR3 is built from 11 residues. V gave up 6 bases and J gave up 5 bases, with 8 bases separating them. CDR3 loop: CASSLFHEQYF. The CDR3 DNA is TGTGCCAGCAGCTTATTTCACGAGCAGTACTTC.

The chain couples TRBV11-3 to TRBJ2-7, with a tentative D call TRBD2 (5 bases). Trimming cost V 7 bases and J 3 bases, with 22 bases left between them. Germline lookup yields CDR1 SGHNT and CDR2 YENEEA. This CDR3 is 16 amino acids long. The CDR3 DNA reads as TGTGCCAGCACCATTTATCCCAGCGGTGACCTCTACGAGCAGTACTTC. Amino acid sequence: CASTIYPSGDLYEQYF.

This chain connects TRBV7-2 to TRBJ2-1; D perhaps matches TRBD2 (5 bases). Germline V CDR1 and CDR2: SGHTA, FQGNSA. The CDR3 has 17 residues. Trimming took 4 bases from V and 5 from J, leaving 21 bases between them. Here the CDR3 reads CASSSVISEGLDNEQFF. In DNA, the CDR3 is TGTGCCAGCAGCTCCGTGATTAGCGAGGGCCTGGACAATGAGCAGTTCTTC.

Regarding this clonotype: A read error may explain this, as a much larger clone is one base away. The rearrangement joins TRBV20-1 to TRBJ2-1; D unclear. The J call is in doubt because the DNA end fits TRBJ2-7 better. CDR1 and CDR2 (germline): DFQATT, SNEGSKA (reference sequence). The CDR3 is made up of 15 amino acids. DNA of the CDR3: TGCAGTGCTAGAGAACCGGTGGCTCCCTACAATGAGCAGTACTTC. Translated: CSAREPVAPYNEQYF.

The gene calls are TRBV5-1 and TRBJ1-4; 7 nucleotides align to TRBD1. The CDR3 is 15 amino acids. The V gene end was trimmed by 3 bases and the J gene end by 2 bases; junction bases not matched to a gene: 4. Germline assignment: CDR1 SGHRS and CDR2 YFSETQ. The CDR3 bases are TGCGCCAGCAGCTCCCAGGGGGGGACTAATGAAAAACTGTTTTTT. Encoded protein: CASSSQGGTNEKLFF.

This clonotype was recorded a few times. The chain combines TRBV15 with TRBJ1-5, with unresolved D. CDR3 length: 12 residues. From germline, CDR1 is LNHNV and CDR2 YYDKDF (reference sequence). The V gene lost 2 bases and the J gene lost 4 bases, with 3 bases spanning the gap. CDR3 sequence (DNA): TGTGCCACCAGCAGACCAAATCAGCCCCAGCATTTT. This encodes CATSRPNQPQHF.

The V call is TRBV28, the J call TRBJ2-7, with D tentatively TRBD1 (5 bases). The CDR3 contains 14 residues. The V end was cut by 5 bases, the J end by 2 bases, with 13 bases between. The germline CDR1 and CDR2 sequences are MDHEN and SYDVKM. The chain's CDR3 is CASSGRGLTYEQYF. The CDR3 coding sequence is TGTGCCAGCAGTGGTAGGGGCCTGACCTACGAGCAGTACTTC.

In its sample, this clonotype was seen a few times. V usage is TRBV3-1 and J usage is TRBJ2-7, with TRBD2 identical over 8 bases. The J segment lost 2 bases and the V segment lost 0 bases, leaving 9 bases of the junction unmatched. The CDR3 is 17 residues long. Per germline, CDR1 LGHDT and CDR2 YNNKEL (reference sequence). The CDR3 loop reads CASSQDITSGKPYEQYF. The CDR3 region has the DNA TGTGCCAGCAGCCAAGATATTACTAGCGGAAAACCCTACGAGCAGTACTTC.

The gene calls are TRBV6-4 and TRBJ2-3; 11 bases line up with TRBD2. The germline V gene has CDR1 MRHNA and CDR2 SNTAGT. Trimming removed 0 bases from V and 1 base from J; junction bases left unmatched: 9. The CDR3 is made up of 19 amino acids. The CDR3 here is CASSDSGTSGGGGTDTQYF. For the CDR3, the DNA is TGTGCCAGCAGTGACTCGGGCACTAGCGGGGGCGGTGGCACAGATACGCAGTATTTT.

Notes on this clonotype: The CDR3 carries no conserved terminal phenylalanine or tryptophan, so it likely arises from a read error. Because the CDR3's place on the DNA is in doubt, the DNA is left out and the CDR3 is given as listed by TCRdb. This chain connects TRBV25-1 to TRBJ2-5; TRBD2, the table's D call, lacks a check against the DNA. The CDR3 comprises 14 residues, both ends counted. The V gene's germline CDR1 is MGHDK and CDR2 SYGVNS. This CDR3 is CASTGLPGGYTFGS.

CDR3 nucleotides: TGTGCCAGCTCCCACGGTACAGGGGACTATGGCTACACCTTC. It translates to CASSHGTGDYGYTF. V gene TRBV18 combines with J gene TRBJ1-2, with TRBD1 identical over 7 bases. The CDR3 covers 14 residues. Germline values: CDR1 KGHSH, CDR2 LQKENI. The trim removed 6 bases at V and 3 bases at J, leaving 7 bases unmatched.

This chain links TRBV5-5 with TRBJ1-2, with 9 bases fitting TRBD1. V gave up 5 bases and J gave up 8 bases; unmatched junction bases: 13. CDR1 is SGHKS, CDR2 YYEKEE, per germline (reference sequence). The CDR3 length is 15 residues. The CDR3 nucleotides are TGTGCCAGCAGATCGACCGGGACAGGGCTAGGAGGCTACACCTTC. Translated: CASRSTGTGLGGYTF.

This clonotype was detected only a few times. The rearrangement joins TRBV9 to TRBJ2-5; a weak D match, TRBD2 (5 bases). In germline, CDR1 is SGDLS, CDR2 YYNGEE. The V end was cut by 2 bases, the J end by 5 bases, with 10 bases between. The CDR3 length is 13 residues. The CDR3 DNA reads as TGTGCCAGCAGCGTTGTAAGCGGCGAGACCCAGTACTTC. This gives the protein CASSVVSGETQYF.

The chain recombines TRBV20-1 with TRBJ2-5; D is tentatively TRBD1 or TRBD2 (5 bases each). CDR1 DFQATT and CDR2 SNEGSKA come from the germline V gene (reference sequence). This CDR3 is built from 12 residues. V was shortened by 3 bases and J by 5 bases, with 10 bases between the two germline ends. DNA of the CDR3: TGCAGTGCTAGCGGGACCCGTGAGACCCAGTACTTC. It encodes CSASGTRETQYF.

The rearrangement joins TRBV9 to TRBJ2-3; the D gene is possibly TRBD1 (6 bases). The CDR3 spans 16 residues. Between the trimmed V and J ends, which lost 3 bases and 4 bases, there was a span of 18 bases. CDR1 and CDR2 from the germline V gene are SGDLS and YYNGEE. The CDR3 is CASSEGVVSVADTQYF. CDR3 sequence (DNA): TGTGCCAGCAGCGAGGGGGTAGTTAGCGTGGCAGATACGCAGTATTTT.

The chain has TRBV12-3 or TRBV12-4 and TRBJ1-1, with 7 bases fitting TRBD1. V was clipped by 5 bases and J by 3 bases; unmatched bases: 3. CDR3 size: 13 residues. The CDR3 spells CASSPQGDTEAFF. In nucleotides, the CDR3 is TGTGCCAGCAGTCCCCAGGGGGACACTGAAGCTTTCTTT.

There are a few counts of this clonotype. The rearrangement uses TRBV5-1 and TRBJ2-1; 10 bases match TRBD1. J lost 8 bases, V lost 4 bases, and 6 bases had no gene match. Germline V lookup: CDR1 SGHRS, CDR2 YFSETQ. The CDR3 runs 14 residues. The CDR3 DNA is TGCGCCAGCAGCCCGGGACAGGGGACTCATGAGCAGTTCTTC. Encoded protein: CASSPGQGTHEQFF.

The genes are TRBV7-2 and TRBJ2-1; 8 bases are a match to TRBD2. J gave up 6 bases and V 2 bases, and 3 bases lay outside the gene matches. Germline-derived CDR1 and CDR2 are SGHTA and FQGNSA. This CDR3 has 14 residues. The CDR3 is CASSLYGGGNEQFF. DNA for the CDR3: TGTGCCAGCAGCTTATACGGGGGGGGCAATGAGCAGTTCTTC.

About this clonotype: A single base separates this from a much larger clone, so it may be a read error. The rearrangement uses TRBV6-2 or TRBV6-3 and TRBJ2-7, with D maybe TRBD1 (6 bases). The DNA end favors TRBJ2-5, so the J call may be wrong. Germline loops: CDR1 MNHEY, CDR2 SVGEGT. There are 12 residues in the CDR3. This CDR3 is CASSSRGKTQYF. The DNA of the CDR3 is TGTGCCAGCAGTTCCAGGGGAAAGACCCAGTACTTC.

The genes are TRBV27 and TRBJ2-3; no reliable D call. V gave up 4 bases and J gave up 0 bases, with 14 bases separating them. This CDR3 spans 16 amino acids. Germline CDR1 MNHEY, CDR2 SMNVEV (reference sequence). This chain's CDR3 is CASSSRTAASTDTQYF. The CDR3, as DNA: TGTGCCAGCAGTTCCCGGACGGCAGCTAGCACAGATACGCAGTATTTT.

This chain links TRBV6-1 with TRBJ2-1; 10 nucleotides match TRBD2. With V trimmed by 8 bases and J by 5 bases, 9 bases remained unmatched. The CDR3 has 15 residues. The germline V gene encodes CDR1 MNHNS and CDR2 SASEGT. The chain's CDR3 is CASGKLAGTDNEQFF. CDR3 in DNA: TGTGCCAGCGGGAAACTAGCGGGGACCGACAATGAGCAGTTCTTC.

The rearrangement uses TRBV7-2 and TRBJ1-1; 11 nucleotides line up with TRBD1. Unmatched junction bases numbered 11, after V lost 5 bases and J lost 6 bases. In germline, CDR1 is SGHTA, CDR2 FQGNSA. This CDR3 has 16 amino acids. The CDR3 spells CASSPWGTGGVSEAFF. The CDR3 DNA sequence: TGTGCCAGCAGCCCATGGGGGACAGGGGGGGTTTCTGAAGCTTTCTTT.

This clonotype was detected only a few times. The CDR3 spells CASSPGTGLLAKNIQYF. The CDR3 DNA follows: TGCGCCAGCAGCCCCGGGACAGGGTTGCTAGCCAAAAACATTCAGTACTTC. The chain has TRBV5-1 and TRBJ2-4; 9 bases are a match to TRBD1. The germline V gene encodes CDR1 SGHRS and CDR2 YFSETQ. The CDR3 has 17 residues. The ends lost 4 bases at V and 0 bases at J; junction bases unmatched: 8.

V and J are TRBV7-9 and TRBJ2-7; maybe TRBD1 (6 bases). The V and J ends lost 3 bases and 2 bases respectively, with 26 bases between them. The CDR3 is 19 amino acids. In germline, CDR1 is SEHNR, CDR2 FQNEAQ (reference sequence). In DNA form, the CDR3 reads TGTGCCAGCAGCTTGGGATGGGGCCCGCGGACAGAATTGGCCTACGAGCAGTACTTC. It is translated as CASSLGWGPRTELAYEQYF.

This clonotype came up a few times. The chain recombines TRBV12-3 or TRBV12-4 with TRBJ2-1; 8 positions match TRBD2. The V and J ends lost 3 bases and 5 bases, in that order; junction bases with no gene match: 6. This CDR3 comprises 15 residues. The DNA for the CDR3 is TGTGCCAGCAGTTTGTTTCGGGGGGGGGACAATGAGCAGTTCTTC. Translating gives CASSLFRGGDNEQFF.

The CDR3 sequence: CASRTTERRGPYNEQFF. DNA of the CDR3: TGTGCCAGCAGAACCACTGAGAGGAGGGGGCCGTACAATGAGCAGTTCTTC. The chain combines TRBV6-2 or TRBV6-3 with TRBJ2-1, with D possibly matching TRBD1 (7 bases). The CDR3 is 17 amino acids. Trimming removed 6 bases at V and 4 bases at J, with 22 bases between. The germline V gene encodes CDR1 MNHEY and CDR2 SVGEGT.